This paragraph covers one TCR beta chain sequence. This CDR3 has 12 residues. Trimming took 7 bases from V and 7 from J, leaving 14 bases between them. CDR1 and CDR2 from the germline V gene are MNHNS and SASEGT. This table comes from immunoSEQ multiplex PCR, and its TCRdb copy is limited to in-frame clones, with some not included. Of 69,000 or so clones listed, roughly 85% are singletons. These data belong to a study of OX40 agonist ivuxolimab in advanced cancers. This specimen consisted of CD4+ or CD8+ T cells sorted from blood, obtained in a trial of the OX40 agonist ivuxolimab. This receptor was identified in an adult with an advanced solid tumor such as melanoma, head and neck, liver or kidney cancer. The chain links TRBV6-1 to TRBJ2-7, with D perhaps matching TRBD1 (5 bases). CDR3 in DNA: TGTGCCAGCACACCTGGGGCTCTTGAGCAGTACTTC. The encoded protein is CASTPGALEQYF.